This record covers a single T cell receptor beta chain. A much larger clone lies one base from this, so it may be a read error. This sample was included in a study of tumor and adjacent non-tumor tissue in lung cancer. This sample's RNA came from whole unsorted tissue. TCRbeta libraries were built with three rounds of nested PCR, modified from ARM-PCR. TCRdb re-analysed the multiplex PCR reads in MiXCR, keeping a single row per CDR3 protein. Of 200,000 to 250,000 distinct CDR3 sequences listed, about 76% are singletons. This TCR was recovered from a man aged 55 to 70 with non-small cell lung cancer. Sequences were obtained from lung tumor tissue.

The CDR3 spells CATSDLLVGELFF. The CDR3 DNA sequence: TGTGCCACCAGTGACCTGCTAGTGGGGGAGCTGTTTTTT. This chain joins TRBV24-1 and TRBJ2-2; D ambiguous. V was trimmed by 4 bases and J by 8 bases, leaving 10 bases between them. The germline gives CDR1 KGHDR, CDR2 SFDVKD. The CDR3 is 13 amino acids.